These T cell receptor beta chains were read from a single sample in a study of graft-versus-host responses after intestinal transplantation. Profiling relied on immunoSEQ multiplex PCR, and the TCRdb table lists in-frame clones only, not all of them. Of 75,000 to 100,000 clones listed, 80% to 95% were seen once; the top ten hold approximately 0.17%. Their antigens are not known. Sequenced here: unstimulated CD4+ T cells sorted from spleen or lymph node cells, sampled before intestinal transplant. These receptors originate from a human donor who received an intestinal transplant. Both conserved end residues are part of each CDR3. D genes are given only for firm matches. Not all rows give a size; the values are once, few, many and, for expanded clones, a class.

V gene: TRBV5-1
clone size: .
D gene: TRBD2
J gene: TRBJ2-5
CDR3 protein: CASSPGLAGAPQETQYF
CDR3 DNA: TGCGCCAGCAGCCCCGGACTAGCGGGAGCCCCACAAGAGACCCAGTACTTC

V gene: TRBV6-7
clone size: .
D gene: .
J gene: TRBJ1-5
CDR3 protein: CASSYSARGSCQPQHF
CDR3 DNA: TGTGCCAGCAGTTACTCCGCCAGGGGCTCGTGTCAGCCCCAGCATTTT

V gene: TRBV5-1
clone size: .
D gene: TRBD1
J gene: TRBJ1-2
CDR3 protein: CATVGTGELCYTF
CDR3 DNA: TGCGCCACCGTCGGGACAGGGGAGCTATGCTACACCTTC

V gene: TRBV7-2
clone size: .
D gene: .
J gene: TRBJ2-3
CDR3 protein: CASSGREGTDTQYF
CDR3 DNA: TGTGCCAGCAGCGGCAGGGAGGGCACAGATACGCAGTATTTT

V gene: TRBV7-9
clone size: .
D gene: .
J gene: TRBJ2-2
CDR3 protein: CASRRVGKTFKSGELFF
CDR3 DNA: TGTGCCAGCAGGAGGGTTGGGAAAACTTTCAAAAGCGGGGAGCTGTTTTTT

V gene: TRBV19
clone size: .
D gene: .
J gene: TRBJ1-1
CDR3 protein: CASSIRPIGDTEAFF
CDR3 DNA: TGTGCCAGTAGTATTCGGCCTATCGGGGACACTGAAGCTTTCTTT

V gene: TRBV9
clone size: .
D gene: .
J gene: TRBJ1-1
CDR3 protein: CASSVAAQVNTEASF
CDR3 DNA: TGTGCCAGCAGCGTAGCCGCACAGGTGAACACTGAAGCTTCCTTT

V gene: TRBV6-5
clone size: .
D gene: .
J gene: TRBJ1-4
CDR3 protein: CASSYSQGGEKLFF
CDR3 DNA: TGTGCCAGCAGTTACTCCCAGGGAGGTGAAAAACTGTTTTTT

V gene: TRBV5-1
clone size: .
D gene: TRBD1
J gene: TRBJ2-7
CDR3 protein: CASSSDRAGITYEQYF
CDR3 DNA: TGCGCCAGCAGCTCGGACAGGGCAGGGATTACCTACGAGCAGTACTTC

V gene: TRBV7-8
clone size: once
D gene: TRBD2
J gene: TRBJ2-2
CDR3 protein: CASSLARLAGGTGELFF
CDR3 DNA: TGTGCCAGCAGCTTAGCGAGACTAGCGGGAGGCACCGGGGAGCTGTTTTTT

V gene: TRBV11-2
clone size: .
D gene: TRBD1
J gene: TRBJ1-2
CDR3 protein: CASSLTGTGKKTRGYTF
CDR3 DNA: TGTGCCAGCAGCTTGACAGGGACAGGGAAAAAGACTCGCGGCTACACCTTC